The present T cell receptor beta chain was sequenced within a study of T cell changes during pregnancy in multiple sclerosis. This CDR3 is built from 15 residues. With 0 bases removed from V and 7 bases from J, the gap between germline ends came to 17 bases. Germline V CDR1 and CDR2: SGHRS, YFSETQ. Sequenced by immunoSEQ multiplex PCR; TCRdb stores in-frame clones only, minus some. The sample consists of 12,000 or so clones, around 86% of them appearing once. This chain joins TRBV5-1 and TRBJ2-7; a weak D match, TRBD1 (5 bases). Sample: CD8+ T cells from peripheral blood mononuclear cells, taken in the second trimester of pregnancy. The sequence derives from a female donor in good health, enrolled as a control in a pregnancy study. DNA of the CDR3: TGCGCCAGCAGCTTGGAGATGGCAGGGTTCCCAGAGCAGTACTTC. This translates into CASSLEMAGFPEQYF.